This T cell receptor beta chain came from a study of blood T cell repertoires in COVID-19 (dated by TCRdb to the early 2020s). Regarding the complete study: Collaborator samples came from the United States, Italy and Spain and covered acute and convalescent phases of COVID-19. The prospective study material was composed of cDNA or gDNA derived from T cells, B-cell-depleted T cells, or PBMCs. The dataset comprised deeply sampled blood TCRbeta repertoires from subjects exposed to, actively infected with, or recovered from COVID-19. A freely available public database, intended as a resource for researchers studying the immune response to SARS-CoV-2, is where the repertoires were released. The samples were drawn from the first 160 participants of the ongoing ImmuneRACE study and from 950 to 1,500 subjects provided by 6 global collaborators. The sample metadata nearly always contained a de-identified subject ID, COVID-19 status, age in years and sex. Where available, HLA class I and class II types were taken from metadata supplied by the sample provider and were not determined by assay-based typing.

Enrolling through a virtual design, the prospective study's participants ranged in age from roughly 18 to 90 years and lived across roughly 24 United States geographic areas. To assign participants to cohorts, the prospective study relied on clinical history that participants themselves reported in a screening survey and a study questionnaire. A participant counted as exposed if, within 2 weeks of entering the study, that participant had been in contact with someone who had a PCR-confirmed or clinician-diagnosed COVID-19 case. In the prospective study, mobile phlebotomists collected whole blood, serum and a nasopharyngeal or oropharyngeal swab from each participant. Additional blood draws and questionnaires over an approximately two-month period could optionally be provided by prospective study participants. Before DNA extraction, prospective study blood samples were shipped either frozen or at room temperature.

Findings and caveats that apply to the study as a whole: The amount of clinical and demographic metadata varied by source and participant and was provided uncurated.

A distance of 9 bases separates the germline ends of V and J, which lose 6 bases and 7 bases respectively. Based on the germline V gene, the CDR1 and CDR2 sequences are SQVTM and ANQGSEA. The CDR3, cysteine through phenylalanine, is 10 amino acids long. Solely the CDR3 DNA is kept, with 30 bases framed from the first base. In regard to this clone: It has no known antigen specificity. Base qualities are not at hand, and no much larger clone is one base apart.

TCRbeta CDR3 regions were amplified from genomic DNA using the immunoSEQ Assay, a bias-controlled multiplex PCR. In the source study's methods: Nucleated cell counts per sample were estimated from amplification of reference gene primers within the assay. Sequence reads were collapsed and filtered to measure the absolute abundance of every unique TCRbeta CDR3 rearrangement. Productive Simpson clonality was computed per sample as the square root of Simpson's diversity index over productive rearrangements. Imported from immuneACCESS, the table was reduced by TCRdb to in-frame sequences with V and J called. These copies leave out some clones; in studies compared against another copy, an unresolved V gene accounts for under half, and the cause of the remainder is not known. V and J calls and clone size follow that table, whereas D and trimming were derived from the DNA. The sample table records about 200,000 clones; roughly 90% of these occur just once. About 4.6% of the sample is held by the ten biggest clonotypes.

The sample taken for sequencing was PBMCs or T cells enriched from blood (not recorded which). The sequence came from a woman in her twenties or thirties who had been exposed to COVID-19. This sequence uses TRBV29-1 and TRBJ1-1, with the D gene call left open. CDR3 protein: CSVRPGEAFF. The nucleotides read TGCAGCGTCCGGCCGGGTGAAGCTTTCTTT.